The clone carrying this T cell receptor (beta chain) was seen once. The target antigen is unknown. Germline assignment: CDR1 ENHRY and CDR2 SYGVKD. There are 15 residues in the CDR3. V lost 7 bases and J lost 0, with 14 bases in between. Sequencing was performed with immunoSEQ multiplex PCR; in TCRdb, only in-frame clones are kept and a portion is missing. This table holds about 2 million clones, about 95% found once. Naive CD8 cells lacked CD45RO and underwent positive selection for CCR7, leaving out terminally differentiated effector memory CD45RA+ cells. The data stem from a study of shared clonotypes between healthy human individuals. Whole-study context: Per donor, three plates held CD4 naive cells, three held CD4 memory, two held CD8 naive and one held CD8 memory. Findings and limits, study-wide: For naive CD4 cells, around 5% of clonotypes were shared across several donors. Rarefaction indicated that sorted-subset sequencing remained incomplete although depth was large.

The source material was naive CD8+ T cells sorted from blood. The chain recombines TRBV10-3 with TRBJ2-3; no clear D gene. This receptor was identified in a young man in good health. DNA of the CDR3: TGTGCCATCATGACCGGGCACCCTAGCACAGATACGCAGTATTTT. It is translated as CAIMTGHPSTDTQYF.